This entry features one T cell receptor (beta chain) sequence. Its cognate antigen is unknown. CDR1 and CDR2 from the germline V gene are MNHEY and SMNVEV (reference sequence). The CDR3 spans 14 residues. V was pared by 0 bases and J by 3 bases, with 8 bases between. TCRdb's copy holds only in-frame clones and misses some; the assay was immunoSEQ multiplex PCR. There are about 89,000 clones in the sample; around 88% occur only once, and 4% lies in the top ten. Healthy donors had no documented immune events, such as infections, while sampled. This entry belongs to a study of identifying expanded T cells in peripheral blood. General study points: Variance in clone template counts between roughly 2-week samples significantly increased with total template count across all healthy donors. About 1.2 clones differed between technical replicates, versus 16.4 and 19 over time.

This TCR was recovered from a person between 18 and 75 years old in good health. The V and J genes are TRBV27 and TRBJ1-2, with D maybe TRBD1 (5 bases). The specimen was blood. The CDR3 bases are TGTGCCAGCAGTTTATCGGGGGAACACTATGGCTACACCTTC. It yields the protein CASSLSGEHYGYTF.